The clone carrying this T cell receptor beta chain appeared a few times. Trimming removed 5 bases from V and 4 bases from J, with 18 bases in between. Per the germline V gene, CDR1 is DFQATT and CDR2 is SNEGSKA (reference sequence). The CDR3 loop spans 14 amino acids. The data derive from a study of early T cells in non-severe SARS-CoV-2 infection. Each CDR3 protein is one row after TCRdb ran MiXCR on the 5' RACE reads. The sample shows 97,000 or so distinct CDR3 sequences, around 14% of them seen only once. Material for sequencing was whole blood. This clonotype was sampled from an adult who was a healthcare worker with PCR-confirmed SARS-CoV-2 infection or an uninfected control (not recorded which). The chain carries TRBV20-1 and TRBJ2-7; D is undetermined. The CDR3 bases are TGCAGTGCTGGAACTTACATCCTCTGGTACGAGCAGTACTTC. It translates to CSAGTYILWYEQYF.